A selection of T cell receptor beta chains follows, all from one sample in a study of blood T cell repertoires in COVID-19. The assay was immunoSEQ multiplex PCR, and TCRdb's table has in-frame clones only and misses some. The sample gives about 70,000 clones, about 87% of which show up once; 2% to 2.5% is in the top ten. Sequencing used peripheral blood. The receptor set was obtained from a human donor in a cohort sampled during active COVID-19. CDR3s leave out the opening cysteine and the closing phenylalanine or tryptophan. Size is stated for part of the rows, as once, few or many counts, or as a class when the clone is expanded.

j_gene | abundance | v_gene | CDR3aa
TRBJ1-4 | NA | TRBV28 | ASSAGGVGEKLF
TRBJ1-2 | NA | TRBV6-5 | ASSYSRSGVPYGYT
TRBJ2-2 | NA | TRBV5-1 | ASSLDPLTLLQTGELF
TRBJ2-3 | NA | TRBV7-2 | ASSPGASGSVETQY
TRBJ1-1 | NA | TRBV7-2 | ASSLQQSFPEAF
NA | NA | TRBV7-2 | ASSLFQGATYEQY
TRBJ2-3 | NA | TRBV3-1/TRBV3-2 | ASSRSGASGDTQY
TRBJ1-4 | NA | TRBV3-1/TRBV3-2 | ASLHSGIRKLF
TRBJ1-2 | NA | TRBV5-1 | ASSHGTGTPPGYGYT
TRBJ1-4 | NA | TRBV6-5 | ASKTGFPNEKLF
TRBJ2-5 | NA | TRBV7-9 | ASSSGDSQETQY
TRBJ2-7 | NA | TRBV13 | ASSSRDRGVYEQY
TRBJ1-6 | NA | TRBV3-1/TRBV3-2 | ASSLRESPLH
TRBJ1-2 | NA | TRBV12-3/TRBV12-4 | ASSTGFYGYT
TRBJ2-5 | NA | TRBV27 | ASSLSTGAETQY
TRBJ1-1 | NA | TRBV28 | ASTGGRAEAF
TRBJ2-1 | NA | TRBV24-1 | ATSDLKPPNWNEQF
TRBJ2-7 | NA | TRBV28 | ASSLQSGAIYEQY
TRBJ2-6 | once | TRBV19 | ASRGGTAGANVLT
TRBJ2-7 | NA | TRBV11-2 | ASSFGGAFYEQY
TRBJ1-1 | NA | TRBV30 | AAGQPGGAF
TRBJ2-5 | NA | TRBV9 | ASSVGSLAGGTRSSETQY
TRBJ1-1 | once | TRBV9 | ASSTNRESEGSAF
TRBJ2-7 | NA | TRBV12-5 | ASGRTGSYEQY
TRBJ1-4 | NA | TRBV30 | AWMPGGRANEKLF
TRBJ1-2 | NA | TRBV3-1/TRBV3-2 | ASRLTGGKYGYT
TRBJ1-1 | NA | TRBV12-3/TRBV12-4 | ASRDPGTEAF
TRBJ2-7 | NA | TRBV7-9 | ASSSALGGLAETYEQY
TRBJ1-2 | NA | TRBV14 | ASSQGPYGYT
TRBJ1-1 | NA | TRBV25-1 | ASSEFGQNTEAF
TRBJ1-2 | NA | TRBV5-8 | ASSLDRYYGYT
TRBJ2-1 | NA | TRBV4-2 | ASSQDGSGENEQF
TRBJ1-2 | NA | TRBV19 | ASSIGSQGYGYT
TRBJ2-3 | NA | TRBV5-1 | ASSRLAENTDTQY
TRBJ2-1 | NA | TRBV5-8 | ASSFTGTSGSHEQF
TRBJ2-5 | NA | TRBV24-1 | ATSATDRRQETQY
TRBJ2-5 | NA | TRBV7-9 | ASSLGTALQETQY
TRBJ2-7 | NA | TRBV29-1 | SVDGTGMGYKQY
TRBJ2-7 | NA | TRBV28 | ASSLLEQY
TRBJ2-3 | once | TRBV7-9 | ASSLSAGGRDTQY
TRBJ1-2 | NA | TRBV3-1/TRBV3-2 | ASSQDPFSRGGYT
TRBJ2-7 | NA | TRBV11-2 | ASSLARSLDEQY
TRBJ2-7 | NA | TRBV5-4 | ASSLEGVYEQY
TRBJ2-1 | NA | TRBV9 | ASSLRGTSGAVNTYNEQF
TRBJ1-2 | NA | TRBV28 | ASFMDRGPNYGYT
TRBJ1-6 | NA | TRBV5-1 | ASSSPYSPLH
TRBJ2-7 | NA | TRBV28 | ASSYPGQATYEQY
TRBJ2-2 | NA | TRBV10-2 | ASRIDGSNTGELF
TRBJ1-4 | NA | TRBV7-6 | ASSLEGDRNEKLF
TRBJ1-1 | NA | TRBV6-5 | ASRTGTLMNTEAF